This T cell receptor (beta chain) was profiled in a study of CD8+CD57+ T cells in acquired aplastic anemia listed by TCRdb under 2018. In the study overall: A mean of approximately 3 ug of DNA, ranging from roughly 0.19 to 30 ug, was extracted from sorted CD4+ and CD8+ cells. Healthy donor samples averaged approximately 9.8 million reads for CD4+ and under 12 million for CD8+ cells.

Profiling of TCR beta VDJ combinations and CDR3 sequences used genomic DNA as the template. TCR repertoire sequencing was run on an Illumina HiSeq 2000. As for the original processing: Repertoire assessment relied on Simpson's diversity index, CDR3 size and DJ length profiles, and TRBV/TRBJ rearrangement plots. Whichever DNA sequence was most abundant in the deep sequencing data was defined as the immunodominant clone. CDR3 amino acid sequences were checked for sharing between subjects and were compared against published repertoires and the VDJdb database. The public sequencing data were trimmed at Q25 with fastp and processed into clonotypes with MiXCR by TCRdb, which kept only in-frame beta chains. Identical CDR3 proteins give one entry, which carries the most common genes and DNA. These V and J calls derive from TCRdb rather than the authors' analysis. The sample table holds approximately 380,000 distinct CDR3 sequences, of which around 68% were seen once. The ten largest clones capture approximately 4% of the sample.

The study deep-sequenced TCR repertoires of sorted CD4+ and CD8+ blood T cells from severe aplastic anemia patients and healthy subjects. Ficoll-Paque density gradient centrifugation was used to isolate peripheral blood mononuclear cells. Before DNA was extracted, CD4+ and CD8+ T cells were sorted using either FACS or magnetic beads. This clonotype occurred once. No cognate antigen has been identified for it. Within one base of it there is no much larger clone, and no base qualities were kept. A lone read gives weak evidence. The research as a whole found: Patients and healthy controls showed no significant difference in CD8+ Simpson's diversity (P=0.060). Roughly 29 CD8+ CDR3 sequences were found in both patients and controls but appeared to be highly expressed in patients and within the immunodominant clones of the patients.

CDR1 SQVTM and CDR2 ANQGSEA are derived from the germline V gene. The CDR3 sequence holds 11 residues, the cysteine and phenylalanine included. Only the CDR3 DNA is retained, 33 bases long and in frame from the first base. The germline ends are 8 bases apart after V is trimmed by 7 bases and J by 5 bases. Sequenced input: sorted CD4+, CD8+, or CD8+CD57+ T cells (not recorded which) from PBMCs. This TCR was recovered from a human donor in good health, serving as a control. This sequence uses TRBV29-1 and TRBJ2-2; a confident D gene designation cannot be given. The CDR3 corresponds to CSATVTGELFF. In nucleotides, the sequence is TGCAGCGCAACAGTAACCGGGGAGCTGTTTTTT.